Listed below are T cell receptor beta chains from one sample, sequenced in a study of blood T cell repertoires in COVID-19. The table came from immunoSEQ multiplex PCR; TCRdb's copy has only in-frame clones and leaves some out. This sample has some 370,000 clones; around 90% occur once, and the top ten carry roughly 1.2%. The sample taken for sequencing was peripheral blood. Every receptor here comes from a man aged 35-49 years with acute or convalescent COVID-19. The CDR3 runs from the conserved cysteine through the conserved F or W. Fields, in order: V gene, D gene, clone size, J gene, CDR3 protein. The D gene is left open where the match is weak. Only part of the rows carry a size: once, few, many, or a class if the clone is expanded.

>TRBV5-6|.|.|TRBJ2-7
CASSFGSGSYEQYF
>TRBV10-3|.|.|TRBJ1-3
CAISLVGAGNTIYF
>TRBV2|TRBD1|once|TRBJ2-3
CASSDGTDTSTDTQYF
>TRBV16|TRBD1|.|TRBJ1-5
CASSQDTYGTGPYQPQHF
>TRBV28|.|.|TRBJ2-7
CASRPQGEPYEQYF
>TRBV5-6|.|.|TRBJ1-2
CASSNGWNSYGYTF
>TRBV6-2/TRBV6-3|TRBD1|.|TRBJ2-1
CASSFHPTGGPFHEQFF
>TRBV28|TRBD1|.|TRBJ1-6
CASRQGVGSPLHF
>TRBV27|.|.|TRBJ1-2
CASSLSSSYGYTF
>TRBV6-1|TRBD1|once|TRBJ1-6
CASSEETGAIRALHF
>TRBV6-2/TRBV6-3|.|.|TRBJ2-2
CASSFAGRNTGELFF
>TRBV4-1|.|.|TRBJ2-7
CASSPLTAHYEQYF
>TRBV28|TRBD1|.|TRBJ1-5
CASSYRGRRQPQHF
>TRBV28|.|.|TRBJ2-1
CASSSQGGGHNNEQFF
>TRBV9|.|.|TRBJ1-6
CASSERQIPHYNSPLHF
>TRBV5-4|.|.|TRBJ2-7
CASSGGRRDSIYEQYF
>TRBV7-7|.|.|TRBJ1-1
CASSPWDKNTEAFF
>TRBV5-4|TRBD1|.|TRBJ2-3
CASSSTGGARHTQYF
>TRBV5-1|.|.|TRBJ1-2
CASSTDKYGYTF
>TRBV7-2|.|.|TRBJ2-7
CASSPNGRPGYEQYF
>TRBV28|TRBD2|.|TRBJ2-1
CASSLSSGGANEQFF
>TRBV7-6|.|.|TRBJ1-1
CASSLTANTEAFF
>TRBV7-2|TRBD1|.|TRBJ1-5
CASSFTGVYHQPQHF
>TRBV10-3|.|.|TRBJ2-7
CAISRGQEGSEQYF
>TRBV7-9|.|.|TRBJ2-2
CASSPLTGELFF
>TRBV6-6|.|.|TRBJ1-5
CASSYPGISNQPQHF
>TRBV3-1/TRBV3-2|TRBD1|.|TRBJ1-5
CASSQGNTGVQPQHF
>TRBV5-4|TRBD2|once|TRBJ2-1
CASSLERGHNNEQFF
>TRBV7-2|TRBD1|.|TRBJ1-6
CASSQGGQGAYNSPLHF
>TRBV6-5|TRBD1|.|TRBJ1-1
CASSPGDRRTEAFF
>TRBV4-2|TRBD1|.|TRBJ1-2
CASSQEQGANYGYTF
>TRBV9|TRBD1|few|TRBJ1-1
CASSFGTGGLGTEAFF
>TRBV30|.|.|TRBJ1-3
CAWSVRGAGNTIYF
>TRBV6-5|.|.|TRBJ2-1
CASSSRVGSYNEQFF
>TRBV12-5|.|.|TRBJ1-4
CASGPGTNEKLFF
>TRBV2|.|.|TRBJ1-1
CASSGEEGSTEAFF
>TRBV7-9|.|.|TRBJ1-1
CASSLAPGGTEAFF
>TRBV5-4|.|.|TRBJ1-2
CASSSAGGARGYTF
>TRBV30|.|few|TRBJ1-1
CAWSFGRQAFF
>TRBV7-2|TRBD1|.|TRBJ1-5
CASSLDTGVPNQPQHF
>TRBV7-9|.|.|TRBJ2-5
CASTFVGAQETQYF
>TRBV9|TRBD2|.|TRBJ2-2
CASSVGGSGVVGELFF
>TRBV6-2/TRBV6-3|.|.|TRBJ1-2
CASSRGGQSNYGYTF
>TRBV4-1|TRBD2|.|TRBJ2-1
CASSQPRLAGGSNEQFF
>TRBV10-1|.|.|TRBJ2-1
CASRKLAGRRAYNEQFF
>TRBV6-1|TRBD1|.|TRBJ1-1
CASSERGLEAFF
>TRBV28|.|.|TRBJ1-5
CASIAGSGLRNQPQHF
>TRBV19|TRBD1|once|TRBJ1-5
CASSQKRTGRHQPQHF
>TRBV5-6|.|.|TRBJ1-1
CASSDQASMFVAFF
>TRBV6-1|.|.|TRBJ2-4
CASSEATRYIQYF
>TRBV28|.|few|TRBJ1-2
CASSGTYVNYGYTF
>TRBV5-1|TRBD2|.|TRBJ2-3
CASGTSGFTDTQYF
>TRBV6-2/TRBV6-3|.|few|TRBJ2-2
CASSYSRVVELFF
>TRBV30|TRBD1|few|TRBJ1-6
CAWNIRGPHSPLHF
>TRBV10-3|TRBD1|.|TRBJ1-1
CAISEQGVNTEAFF
>TRBV5-4|TRBD1|.|TRBJ1-2
CASSRGSDRGSHGYTF
>TRBV11-2|TRBD1|.|TRBJ2-7
CASSSSRDRPSYEQYF
>TRBV18|.|.|TRBJ2-7
CASSPNRRTFRYEQYF